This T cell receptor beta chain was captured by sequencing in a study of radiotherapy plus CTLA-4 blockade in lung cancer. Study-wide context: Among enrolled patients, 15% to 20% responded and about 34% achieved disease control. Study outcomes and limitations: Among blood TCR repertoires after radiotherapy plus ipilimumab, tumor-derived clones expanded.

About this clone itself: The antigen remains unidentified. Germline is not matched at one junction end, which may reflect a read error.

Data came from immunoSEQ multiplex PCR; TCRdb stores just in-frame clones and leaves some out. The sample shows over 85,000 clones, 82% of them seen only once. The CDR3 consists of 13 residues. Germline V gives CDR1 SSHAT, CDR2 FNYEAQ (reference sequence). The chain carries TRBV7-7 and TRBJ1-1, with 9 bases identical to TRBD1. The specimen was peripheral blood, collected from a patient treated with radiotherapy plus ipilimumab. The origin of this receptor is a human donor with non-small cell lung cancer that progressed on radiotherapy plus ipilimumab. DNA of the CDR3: TGTGCTAGCAGCCGGGACAGGGCAACTGAAGCTTTCTTT. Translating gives CASSRDRATEAFF.